One and the same sample provided the 16 T cell receptor beta chains below, sequenced in a study of tumor-infiltrating lymphocytes in oesophageal squamous cell carcinoma. TCRdb re-called the PCR reads through MiXCR, storing one row per CDR3 protein. This repertoire shows some 21,000 distinct CDR3 sequences, roughly two fifths found once; its top ten account for about 40%. Sequenced material: esophageal tumor tissue. The receptors come from a male donor with esophageal squamous cell carcinoma.

This clonotype appeared a single time. The chain couples TRBV5-1 to TRBJ2-1; weak D call: TRBD1 (5 bases). Germline V CDR1 and CDR2: SGHRS, YFSETQ. Trimming took 3 bases from V and 6 from J, leaving 19 bases between them. This CDR3 comprises 16 residues. The CDR3 sequence is CASSWGAVSLVNEQFF. The CDR3 coding sequence is TGCGCCAGCAGCTGGGGCGCAGTTAGCCTAGTCAATGAGCAGTTCTTC.

This chain joins TRBV7-9 and TRBJ1-2, with D possibly matching TRBD1 (6 bases). This CDR3 is 14 amino acids long. Deletions cut 5 bases from V and 1 base from J, with 11 bases between. The germline V gene has CDR1 SEHNR and CDR2 FQNEAQ (reference sequence). In nucleotides, the CDR3 is TGTGCCAGCAGCCAGGGACATGGTAACTATGGCTACACCTTC. Protein: CASSQGHGNYGYTF.

This clonotype has at least ten counts. The junction departs from the called germline gene at one end, perhaps through a read error. V and J are TRBV7-7 and TRBJ2-1; no clear D gene. Germline V gene sequence: CDR1 SSHAT, CDR2 FNYEAQ (reference sequence). CDR3 size: 13 residues. The CDR3 spells CASSLESNNEQFF. The CDR3 nucleotides are TGTGCTAGCAGCTTAGAATCCAACAATGAGCAGTTCTTC. Combining the CDR3 with reference TRBV7-7 and TRBJ2-1 gives the whole variable domain GAGVSQSPRYKVTKRGQDVTLRCDPISSHATLYWYQQALGQGPEFLTYFNYEAQPDKSGLPSDRFSAERPEGSISTLTIQRTEQRDSAMYRCASSLESNNEQFFGPGTRLTVL.

The J gene is TRBJ1-4, the V gene TRBV7-3; a possible D gene is TRBD1 (5 bases). The CDR3 loop spans 15 amino acids. The V and J ends lost 4 bases and 1 base respectively, with 10 bases between them. Germline V gene lookup returns CDR1 SGHTA and CDR2 FQGTGA. The chain's CDR3 is CASSSQGGTNEKLFF. The CDR3 nucleotides read TGTGCCAGCAGCTCCCAGGGTGGAACTAATGAAAAACTGTTTTTT.

This clonotype was seen once. The chain carries TRBV28 and TRBJ2-4, with TRBD1 identical over 8 bases. Germline V gene sequence: CDR1 MDHEN, CDR2 SYDVKM. This CDR3 has 15 residues. The V gene end was trimmed by 5 bases and the J gene end by 1 base; junction bases not matched to a gene: 4. This CDR3 reads CASSRQGPAKNIQYF. Here the CDR3 DNA reads TGTGCCAGCAGTCGACAGGGGCCGGCCAAAAACATTCAGTACTTC.

This clonotype has ten or more counts. V and J are TRBV6-6 and TRBJ2-1; D ambiguous. Germline values: CDR1 MNHNY, CDR2 SVGAGI (reference sequence). V lost 0 bases to trimming and J lost 5 bases, with 17 bases between them. The CDR3 is 17 amino acids. The CDR3 here is CASSYSGIGEANNEQFF. The DNA for the CDR3 is TGTGCCAGCAGTTACTCGGGGATAGGTGAGGCTAACAATGAGCAGTTCTTC.

This clonotype has a handful of counts. The chain is built from TRBV28 and TRBJ2-6; no clear D gene. The germline V gene has CDR1 MDHEN and CDR2 SYDVKM. This CDR3 region has 9 residues. Trimming pared 4 bases from V and 18 bases from J, leaving 7 bases between. The CDR3 loop is CASSSTWTF. CDR3 in DNA: TGTGCCAGCAGTTCTACCTGGACTTTC.

The V and J genes are TRBV6-1 and TRBJ2-1, with 9 nucleotides matching TRBD1. CDR3 length: 14 residues. CDR1 and CDR2 from the germline V gene are MNHNS and SASEGT. J lost 9 bases, V lost 6 bases, and 9 bases had no gene match. DNA of the CDR3: TGTGCCAGCAGGTCGGGGACAGGGTATCGTGAGCAGTTCTTC. This translates into CASRSGTGYREQFF.

In its sample, this clonotype is large. This chain uses TRBV7-3 with TRBJ2-1, with TRBD2 as a possible D gene (6 bases). Germline loops: CDR1 SGHTA, CDR2 FQGTGA. Trimming removed 5 bases from V and 2 bases from J, with 16 bases in between. The CDR3 runs 16 residues. As DNA, the CDR3 is TGTGCCAGCAGCCTTTTAGCCGGGAGTGCCTACAATGAGCAGTTCTTC. The encoded protein is CASSLLAGSAYNEQFF.

Turning to this clonotype: The conserved closing phenylalanine or tryptophan is absent in this CDR3, likely reflecting a read error. It is unclear where the CDR3 begins or ends on the DNA, so no DNA is shown, and the CDR3 is as TCRdb lists it. This chain links TRBV7-3 with TRBJ1-6; the table assigns TRBD1, which was not confirmed against the DNA. Per germline, CDR1 SGHTA and CDR2 FQGTGA. The CDR3 comprises 15 residues, both ends counted. Here the CDR3 reads CASSSGTGIENEQYS.

This clonotype was seen ten or more times. V is TRBV20-1 and J is TRBJ2-4, with 8 bases matching TRBD2. Germline values: CDR1 DFQATT, CDR2 SNEGSKA (reference sequence). The CDR3 runs 14 residues. Trimming took 6 bases from V and 7 from J; bases not matched to a gene: 11. The CDR3 bases are TGCAGTGCCCGACCCCCGGGAGGGGGGAACATTCAGTACTTC. Translating it yields CSARPPGGGNIQYF.

This clonotype was detected ten times or more. The rearrangement joins TRBV5-1 to TRBJ2-6, with 8 bases lining up with TRBD1. CDR3 size: 19 residues. From germline, CDR1 is SGHRS and CDR2 YFSETQ. Unmatched junction bases numbered 13, after V lost 4 bases and J lost 1 base. CDR3: CASSMTLAGGGSGANVLTF. The CDR3, as DNA: TGCGCCAGCAGCATGACCCTGGCAGGGGGCGGTTCTGGGGCCAACGTCCTGACTTTC.

This CDR3 reads CASSSPRGGQTGELYF. In DNA form, the CDR3 reads TGTGCCAGCAGTTCCCCCCGTGGGGGGCAGACCGGGGAGCTGTATTTT. The rearrangement uses TRBV27 and TRBJ2-3, with D perhaps TRBD1 or TRBD2 (6 bases each). The CDR3 has 16 residues. Trimming cost V 4 bases and J 14 bases, with 28 bases left between them. Germline CDR1 reads MNHEY; CDR2 reads SMNVEV (reference sequence).

The rearrangement uses TRBV3-1 and TRBJ2-7, with 10 nucleotides matching TRBD1. In germline, CDR1 is LGHDT, CDR2 YNNKEL (reference sequence). J was trimmed by 3 bases and V by 0 bases; bases with no gene match: 5. The CDR3 runs to 16 residues. The CDR3, as DNA: TGTGCCAGCAGCCAAGAGGGACAGGGGTCAATCTACGAGCAGTACTTC. It codes for CASSQEGQGSIYEQYF.

This clonotype was seen more than once but under ten times. The chain couples TRBV27 to TRBJ2-7, with D perhaps being TRBD1 or TRBD2 (6 bases each). The J call may be incorrect, as the DNA end agrees better with TRBJ2-1. There are 18 residues in the CDR3. In germline, CDR1 is MNHEY, CDR2 SMNVEV (reference sequence). CDR3 in amino acids: CASSSGTYAGISYNEQFF. In DNA, the CDR3 is TGTGCCAGCAGTTCCGGGACATATGCGGGAATTTCCTACAATGAGCAGTTCTTC.

There are many counts of this clonotype. The chain combines TRBV10-3 with TRBJ1-1; D gene unclear. The CDR3 loop spans 14 amino acids. V was cut by 2 bases and J by 1 base, with 8 bases left in between. Germline V gene sequence: CDR1 ENHRY, CDR2 SYGVKD. As DNA, the CDR3 is TGTGCCATCAGTGAGACCGGCCGGAACACTGAAGCTTTCTTT. Amino acid sequence: CAISETGRNTEAFF.